The rows below give T cell receptor beta chains drawn from one sample of a study of OX40 agonist ivuxolimab in advanced cancers. Assay: immunoSEQ multiplex PCR; the TCRdb copy retains only in-frame clones and omits some. The sample includes 9,000 to 13,000 clones, 65% to 85% seen only once; the top ten take more than 15%. Sequences were derived from CD4+ or CD8+ T cells sorted from blood, sampled in a trial of the OX40 agonist ivuxolimab. The receptor set was obtained from an adult with an advanced solid tumor such as melanoma, head and neck, liver or kidney cancer. The CDR3 runs from the conserved cysteine through the conserved F or W. D genes are given only for firm matches. Not all rows give a size; the values are once, few, many and, for expanded clones, a class.

v_gene: TRBV6-4
abundance: few
d_gene: TRBD1
j_gene: TRBJ2-3
CDR3nt: TGTGCCAGCAGTGACTCGTTAGGGGGCTCGGATACGCAGTATTTT
CDR3aa: CASSDSLGGSDTQYF

v_gene: TRBV27
abundance: NA
d_gene: NA
j_gene: TRBJ2-3
CDR3nt: TGTGCCAGCAAATGGGGCACAGATACGCAGTATTTT
CDR3aa: CASKWGTDTQYF

v_gene: TRBV4-1
abundance: NA
d_gene: NA
j_gene: TRBJ2-1
CDR3nt: TGCGCCAGCACTAGCCGACCGGAGGGGAATGAGCAGTTCTTC
CDR3aa: CASTSRPEGNEQFF

v_gene: TRBV19
abundance: few
d_gene: NA
j_gene: TRBJ2-2
CDR3nt: TGTGCCAGTAGTATTGGGGGGCTGGGCACCGGGGAGCTGTTTTTT
CDR3aa: CASSIGGLGTGELFF

v_gene: TRBV27
abundance: NA
d_gene: NA
j_gene: TRBJ2-7
CDR3nt: TGTGCCAGCAGTTTGGGAGACGGCGAGCAGTACTTC
CDR3aa: CASSLGDGEQYF

v_gene: TRBV7-6
abundance: few
d_gene: NA
j_gene: TRBJ2-5
CDR3nt: TGTGCCAGCAGCCCCCCGGGGCCCCTCCAAGAGACCCAGTACTTC
CDR3aa: CASSPPGPLQETQYF

v_gene: TRBV13
abundance: NA
d_gene: NA
j_gene: TRBJ2-1
CDR3nt: TGTGCCAGCAGCTTAGGCCGGTCCGGTGGGGACAATGAGCAGTTCTTC
CDR3aa: CASSLGRSGGDNEQFF

v_gene: TRBV4-1
abundance: few
d_gene: TRBD2
j_gene: TRBJ2-1
CDR3nt: TGCGCCAGCAGCCAAGATCTAGCGGGGGGATATTACAATGAGCAGTTCTTC
CDR3aa: CASSQDLAGGYYNEQFF

v_gene: TRBV9
abundance: NA
d_gene: TRBD2
j_gene: TRBJ2-2
CDR3nt: TGTGCCAGCAGCGTTTGGCGGGAGGACACCGGGGAGCTGTTTTTT
CDR3aa: CASSVWREDTGELFF

v_gene: TRBV27
abundance: NA
d_gene: NA
j_gene: TRBJ1-5
CDR3nt: TGTGCCAGCAGTTTGTTGGGGGGGTATAGCAATCAGCCCCAGCATTTT
CDR3aa: CASSLLGGYSNQPQHF

v_gene: TRBV7-3
abundance: NA
d_gene: NA
j_gene: TRBJ2-2
CDR3nt: TGTGCCAGCAGCCGCCAGAACGCCGGGGAGCTGTTTTTT
CDR3aa: CASSRQNAGELFF

v_gene: TRBV7-9
abundance: few
d_gene: TRBD1
j_gene: TRBJ1-1
CDR3nt: TGTGCCAGCAGCCTGACAGGGGCTGAAGGGAACACTGAAGCTTTCTTT
CDR3aa: CASSLTGAEGNTEAFF

v_gene: TRBV7-9
abundance: NA
d_gene: NA
j_gene: TRBJ2-5
CDR3nt: TGTGCCAGCAGCTCATCGACTGAAGAAGAGACCCAGTACTTC
CDR3aa: CASSSSTEEETQYF

v_gene: TRBV10-3
abundance: NA
d_gene: NA
j_gene: TRBJ1-3
CDR3nt: TGTGCCACCCAGGGCCACGGGACAAAGGGGCCTGGAAACACCATATATTTT
CDR3aa: CATQGHGTKGPGNTIYF

v_gene: TRBV6-4
abundance: NA
d_gene: TRBD1
j_gene: TRBJ2-3
CDR3nt: TGTGCCAGCAGCCAGGGACAGGAGACAGATACGCAGTATTTT
CDR3aa: CASSQGQETDTQYF

v_gene: TRBV9
abundance: NA
d_gene: TRBD1
j_gene: TRBJ1-6
CDR3nt: TGTGCCAGCAATACAGGGGGCCAGGGATCACCCCTCCACTTT
CDR3aa: CASNTGGQGSPLHF

v_gene: TRBV4-1
abundance: NA
d_gene: NA
j_gene: TRBJ2-7
CDR3nt: TGCGCCAGCAGCCACTCGGGGCTTGACGAGCAGTACTTC
CDR3aa: CASSHSGLDEQYF

v_gene: TRBV6-1
abundance: NA
d_gene: TRBD2
j_gene: TRBJ2-7
CDR3nt: TGTGCCAGCAGTGAAAAGGGACTAAACTCCTACGAGCAGTACTTC
CDR3aa: CASSEKGLNSYEQYF

v_gene: TRBV11-3
abundance: NA
d_gene: NA
j_gene: TRBJ2-2
CDR3nt: TGTGCCAGCAGCCAGCTGTTGAGTGGGGAGCTGTTTTTT
CDR3aa: CASSQLLSGELFF

v_gene: TRBV7-3
abundance: NA
d_gene: TRBD2
j_gene: TRBJ2-1
CDR3nt: TGTGCCAGCGGGACTAGCGTTTACAATGAGCAGTTCTTC
CDR3aa: CASGTSVYNEQFF

v_gene: TRBV6-5
abundance: NA
d_gene: NA
j_gene: TRBJ1-1
CDR3nt: TGTGCCAGCAGTTACGCTCCTTTGAACACTGAAGCTTTCTTT
CDR3aa: CASSYAPLNTEAFF

v_gene: TRBV7-6
abundance: NA
d_gene: TRBD2
j_gene: TRBJ2-1
CDR3nt: TGTGCCAGCAGCTTAGTTCAGGGACTAGCGGGAGTAAACTACAATGAGCAGTTCTTC
CDR3aa: CASSLVQGLAGVNYNEQFF

v_gene: TRBV7-9
abundance: NA
d_gene: NA
j_gene: TRBJ1-4
CDR3nt: TGTGCCAGCAGCTTAGCCCCGTTGGGGGCGGGTGAAAAACTGTTTTTT
CDR3aa: CASSLAPLGAGEKLFF

v_gene: TRBV7-9
abundance: NA
d_gene: NA
j_gene: TRBJ2-1
CDR3nt: TGTGCCAGCAGCTTAGTGGGTAGAGAGCAGTTCTTC
CDR3aa: CASSLVGREQFF

v_gene: TRBV6-5
abundance: medium-sized
d_gene: TRBD1
j_gene: TRBJ1-2
CDR3nt: TGTGCCAGCAGTTCCCAGGGGGGCGGTGGCTATGGCTACACCTTC
CDR3aa: CASSSQGGGGYGYTF

v_gene: TRBV29-1
abundance: NA
d_gene: NA
j_gene: TRBJ1-2
CDR3nt: TGCAGCGTTGAACAGGAAGACGGCCTCTATGGCTACACCTTC
CDR3aa: CSVEQEDGLYGYTF

v_gene: TRBV11-2
abundance: NA
d_gene: NA
j_gene: TRBJ2-7
CDR3nt: TGTGCCAGCAGCCCCCCCGGGTCGAATGGGTACGAGCAGTACTTC
CDR3aa: CASSPPGSNGYEQYF

v_gene: TRBV19
abundance: NA
d_gene: NA
j_gene: TRBJ2-4
CDR3nt: TGTGCCAGTAGTACGCCCGACAGGTCTTTAGCCAAAAACATTCAGTACTTC
CDR3aa: CASSTPDRSLAKNIQYF

v_gene: TRBV7-2
abundance: NA
d_gene: NA
j_gene: TRBJ2-7
CDR3nt: TGTGCCAGCAGCCCAGACTATTACGAGCAGTACTTC
CDR3aa: CASSPDYYEQYF

v_gene: TRBV19
abundance: NA
d_gene: NA
j_gene: TRBJ2-1
CDR3nt: TGTGCCAGTAGTAGGGCGGCCCACAATGAGCAGTTCTTC
CDR3aa: CASSRAAHNEQFF

v_gene: TRBV27
abundance: NA
d_gene: NA
j_gene: TRBJ1-2
CDR3nt: TGTGCCAGCAGTTTATCGAGGCAGAGAAACTATGGCTACACCTTC
CDR3aa: CASSLSRQRNYGYTF

v_gene: TRBV27
abundance: NA
d_gene: TRBD2
j_gene: TRBJ2-1
CDR3nt: TGTGCCAGCAGTTTTGCGGGGGGCGATGAGCAGTTCTTC
CDR3aa: CASSFAGGDEQFF

v_gene: TRBV5-1
abundance: NA
d_gene: TRBD1
j_gene: TRBJ2-6
CDR3nt: TGCGCCAGTCAGGGGGCTGGGGCCAACGTCCTGACTTTC
CDR3aa: CASQGAGANVLTF

v_gene: TRBV7-9
abundance: few
d_gene: TRBD2
j_gene: TRBJ2-1
CDR3nt: TGTGCCAGCAGCTACCGACTAGCGTACTACAATGAGCAGTTCTTC
CDR3aa: CASSYRLAYYNEQFF

v_gene: TRBV7-9
abundance: few
d_gene: NA
j_gene: TRBJ2-5
CDR3nt: TGTGCCAGCAGCTTAGTCAGCGGACAAGAGACCCAGTACTTC
CDR3aa: CASSLVSGQETQYF

v_gene: TRBV4-1
abundance: NA
d_gene: TRBD1
j_gene: TRBJ2-7
CDR3nt: TGCGCCAGCAGCCAAGAGTGGACAGGGCGCGAGCAGTACTTC
CDR3aa: CASSQEWTGREQYF

v_gene: TRBV6-6
abundance: NA
d_gene: NA
j_gene: TRBJ2-1
CDR3nt: TGTGCCAGCAGTTATTTAATAAGTAATGTCCGCAATGAGCAGTTCTTC
CDR3aa: CASSYLISNVRNEQFF

v_gene: TRBV10-1
abundance: NA
d_gene: TRBD2
j_gene: TRBJ2-3
CDR3nt: TGCGCCACAGCGGGAGGGCCCGATGGGACAGATACGCAGTATTTT
CDR3aa: CATAGGPDGTDTQYF

v_gene: TRBV2
abundance: NA
d_gene: TRBD2
j_gene: TRBJ2-7
CDR3nt: TGTGCCAGCAACGGGGGGGACTCCTACGAGCAGTACTTC
CDR3aa: CASNGGDSYEQYF

v_gene: TRBV27
abundance: NA
d_gene: NA
j_gene: TRBJ1-2
CDR3nt: TGTGCCAGCAGTTTAAGCTTCGGTGGCTACACCTTC
CDR3aa: CASSLSFGGYTF

v_gene: TRBV7-9
abundance: NA
d_gene: NA
j_gene: TRBJ2-7
CDR3nt: TGTGCCAGCAGCTGGTCCACCGACGAGCAGTACTTC
CDR3aa: CASSWSTDEQYF

v_gene: TRBV5-1
abundance: once
d_gene: TRBD2
j_gene: TRBJ2-7
CDR3nt: TGCGCCAGCAGCTTGGCGGCTAGCGGGACCTACGAGCAGTACTTC
CDR3aa: CASSLAASGTYEQYF

v_gene: TRBV29-1
abundance: few
d_gene: NA
j_gene: TRBJ1-1
CDR3nt: TGCAGCGTTGGGACAACTGAAGCTTTCTTT
CDR3aa: CSVGTTEAFF

v_gene: TRBV11-2
abundance: NA
d_gene: NA
j_gene: TRBJ1-5
CDR3nt: TGTGCCAGCAGCCCGGATTACTCCACTCAGCCCCAGCATTTT
CDR3aa: CASSPDYSTQPQHF

v_gene: TRBV9
abundance: NA
d_gene: NA
j_gene: TRBJ2-4
CDR3nt: TGTGCCAGCAGTAGCGCCAATGCCAAAAACATTCAGTACTTC
CDR3aa: CASSSANAKNIQYF

v_gene: TRBV10-1
abundance: NA
d_gene: NA
j_gene: TRBJ2-3
CDR3nt: TGCGCCAGCAGTGAGACGTGGTCTAGCCGGAGCACAGATACGCAGTATTTT
CDR3aa: CASSETWSSRSTDTQYF

v_gene: TRBV15
abundance: NA
d_gene: NA
j_gene: TRBJ2-2
CDR3nt: TGTGCCACCAGCAGCACCGGGGAGCTGTTTTTT
CDR3aa: CATSSTGELFF

v_gene: TRBV7-9
abundance: NA
d_gene: NA
j_gene: TRBJ1-5
CDR3nt: TGTGCCAGCAGCCGACAGTTGAATCAGCCCCAGCATTTT
CDR3aa: CASSRQLNQPQHF

v_gene: TRBV6-4
abundance: NA
d_gene: TRBD1
j_gene: TRBJ1-1
CDR3nt: TGTGCCAGCAACAGCCGACAGGGGAACACTGAAGCTTTCTTT
CDR3aa: CASNSRQGNTEAFF

v_gene: TRBV4-1
abundance: NA
d_gene: NA
j_gene: TRBJ2-3
CDR3nt: TGCGCCAGCAGCCAAGGACTAGACTCCTCCTTT
CDR3aa: CASSQGLDSSF

v_gene: TRBV4-1
abundance: NA
d_gene: TRBD1
j_gene: TRBJ2-3
CDR3nt: TGCGCCAGCAGCCAAGATAGAACAGGGGCGGCCTTAAGCACAGATACGCAGTATTTT
CDR3aa: CASSQDRTGAALSTDTQYF

v_gene: TRBV9
abundance: NA
d_gene: NA
j_gene: TRBJ2-5
CDR3nt: TGTGCCAGCAGCGTAGGAGGGGAAGAGACCCAGTACTTC
CDR3aa: CASSVGGEETQYF

v_gene: TRBV5-4
abundance: NA
d_gene: TRBD2
j_gene: TRBJ2-5
CDR3nt: TGTGCCAGCAGCCCGGGGATAGCGGGGAGAGAGACCCAGTACTTC
CDR3aa: CASSPGIAGRETQYF